Listed below are T cell receptor beta chains from one sample, sequenced in a study of T cell responses to AZD1222 COVID-19 vaccine. The protocol was immunoSEQ multiplex PCR, while the TCRdb copy is restricted to in-frame clones and leaves out a portion. The sample contains about 160,000 clones, about 92% of which appear only once. The sample consisted of peripheral blood, taken 28 days after the second AZD1222 dose. The receptor source for this set is an adult who received the AZD1222 COVID-19 vaccine. CDR3s include the opening cysteine and the closing phenylalanine or tryptophan. D genes are given only for firm matches. Clone size, where shown, is once, few, many, or a class for clones that have expanded.

V gene	D gene	clone size	J gene	CDR3 DNA	CDR3 protein
TRBV6-2/TRBV6-3	NA	NA	TRBJ2-1	TGTGCCAGCAGCCCCGGGACACGTAGCTACAATGAGCAGTTCTTC	CASSPGTRSYNEQFF
TRBV5-8	TRBD2	once	TRBJ2-3	TGTGCCAGCAGCTCGGGACTAGCGGGACCTAGCACAGATACGCAGTATTTT	CASSSGLAGPSTDTQYF
TRBV4-1	TRBD2	NA	TRBJ2-1	TGCGCCAGCAGCCAAGATATTATGGGACTAGCGGTAACTAGCTCCTACAATGAGCAGTTCTTC	CASSQDIMGLAVTSSYNEQFF
TRBV19	NA	NA	TRBJ1-4	TGTGCCAGTACCACAAATGAAAAACTGTTTTTT	CASTTNEKLFF
TRBV5-4	NA	NA	TRBJ1-3	TGTGCCAGCAGCTTGGGAGGAGGAAACACCATATATTTT	CASSLGGGNTIYF
TRBV11-3	NA	NA	TRBJ2-3	TGTGCCAGCAGCCCTATGGCCGGAGGGCTCACAGATACGCAGTATTTT	CASSPMAGGLTDTQYF
TRBV7-9	NA	NA	TRBJ1-1	TGTGCCAGCAGCTCGGACACTGAAGCTTTCTTT	CASSSDTEAFF
TRBV27	TRBD1	NA	TRBJ2-2	TGTGCCAGCAGTTTACTAGACAGGGATGGAACCGGGGAGCTGTTTTTT	CASSLLDRDGTGELFF
TRBV19	NA	NA	TRBJ1-3	TGTGCCAGTATGGAGCTTTCCGGCTCTGGAAACACCATATATTTT	CASMELSGSGNTIYF
TRBV2	TRBD1	once	TRBJ2-7	TGTGCCAGCAGTGATGACAGGGCGTACGAGCAGTACTTC	CASSDDRAYEQYF
TRBV4-1	NA	once	TRBJ1-1	TGCGCCAGCAGCCAATTTTACACCCCGGGCGGCACTGAAGCTTTCTTT	CASSQFYTPGGTEAFF
TRBV30	NA	NA	TRBJ2-1	TGTGCCTGGACCGGCTCCTACAATGAGCAGTTCTTC	CAWTGSYNEQFF
TRBV3-1/TRBV3-2	NA	once	TRBJ2-7	TGTGCCAGCAGCCGAACGGGGGGCCGTACAACCGCCGAGCAGTACTTC	CASSRTGGRTTAEQYF
TRBV14	TRBD1	once	TRBJ1-4	TGTGCCAGCAGCATTCGACAGGGGGCGGGTGAAAAACTGTTTTTT	CASSIRQGAGEKLFF
TRBV10-1	TRBD1	NA	TRBJ2-2	TGCGCCAGCAGTGAGTCAGGGGGCTCCGGGGAGCTGTTTTTT	CASSESGGSGELFF
TRBV12-5	NA	NA	TRBJ2-3	TGTGCTAGTGGGTTAGCGGCAGGGGCCACAGATACGCAGTATTTT	CASGLAAGATDTQYF
TRBV11-3	NA	NA	TRBJ2-5	TGTGCCAGCAGCTTGAGAGGGGTTGGAGAGACCCAGTACTTC	CASSLRGVGETQYF
TRBV7-6	TRBD1	NA	TRBJ2-7	TGTGCCAGCAGCGCCTGGACAGGGCACTCCTACGAGCAGTACTTC	CASSAWTGHSYEQYF
TRBV19	TRBD1	NA	TRBJ1-3	TGTGCCAGTCCCCTGGGCGGACAGGGCGCTGGAAACACCATATATTTT	CASPLGGQGAGNTIYF
TRBV19	NA	NA	TRBJ2-1	TGTGCCAGTAGTATAGGACACCGGGGGCAGTTCTTC	CASSIGHRGQFF
TRBV25-1	NA	NA	TRBJ2-5	TGTGCCAGCAGTGTCTTCGCAGGGGCGGGAGAGACCCAGTACTTC	CASSVFAGAGETQYF
TRBV9	NA	once	TRBJ2-7	TGTGCCAGCAGCGTAGGGGCGGGAACGACCTACGAGCAGTACTTC	CASSVGAGTTYEQYF
TRBV24-1	NA	NA	TRBJ2-7	TGTGCCACCTCTCCGGGACAGCGGGACGAGCAGTACTTC	CATSPGQRDEQYF
TRBV12-5	NA	NA	TRBJ1-2	TGTGCTAGTGGTCCGGGGGGGAATTCTAACTATGGCTACACCTTC	CASGPGGNSNYGYTF
TRBV5-6	NA	NA	TRBJ2-1	TGTGCCAGCAGCTTGGGGGCAGTCATACGGGCCAATGAGCAGTTCTTC	CASSLGAVIRANEQFF
TRBV6-5	TRBD1	NA	TRBJ2-1	TGTGCCAGCAGTTACTCGAACAGGGGGCTCCACAATGAGCAGTTCTTC	CASSYSNRGLHNEQFF
TRBV25-1	NA	NA	TRBJ2-5	TGTGCCAGCAGTGAATACCGGACTGGGGCCCAGTACTTC	CASSEYRTGAQYF
TRBV15	NA	NA	TRBJ1-2	TGTGCCACCAGCAGAGATCGAAGTGCGAGGGGTACTAACTATGGCTACACCTTC	CATSRDRSARGTNYGYTF
TRBV27	TRBD1	NA	TRBJ1-2	TGTGCCAGCAGACAGACAGGGGGCTATGGCTACACCTTC	CASRQTGGYGYTF
TRBV28	TRBD1	NA	TRBJ1-5	TGTGCCAGCTGCCGGGACAGTCAAAATCAGCCCCAGCATTTT	CASCRDSQNQPQHF
TRBV24-1	NA	NA	TRBJ2-2	TGTGCCACCAGTGATTTGGGGCAGGGGTACACCGGGGAGCTGTTTTTT	CATSDLGQGYTGELFF
TRBV27	NA	once	TRBJ2-3	TGTGCCAGCAGTTCTGGGCGTCGGAACACAGATACGCAGTATTTT	CASSSGRRNTDTQYF
TRBV6-5	NA	NA	TRBJ1-5	TGTGCCAGCAGTAAGGACAGTCATAGCAATCAGCCTCAGCATTTT	CASSKDSHSNQPQHF
TRBV25-1	TRBD1	few	TRBJ1-1	TGTGCCAGGGAAACCAGGGGGCAGGCGAGGGTGAACACTGAAGCTTTCTTT	CARETRGQARVNTEAFF
TRBV27	TRBD1	NA	TRBJ2-1	TGTGCCAGCAGTAACTCGGGACAGGGGGTAGACGATGAGCAGTTCTTC	CASSNSGQGVDDEQFF
TRBV12-5	NA	NA	TRBJ2-3	TGTGCTAGTGGTTTGGTCATTTCGGGAGTCGGGAGCACAGATACGCAGTATTTT	CASGLVISGVGSTDTQYF
TRBV19	TRBD1	NA	TRBJ1-5	TGTGCCAGTAGTACCCAGGGGGGACACCTTTACAATCAGCCCCAGCATTTT	CASSTQGGHLYNQPQHF
TRBV30	NA	NA	TRBJ2-2	TGTGCCTCCCAGACAGCGAACACCGGGGAGCTGTTTTTT	CASQTANTGELFF
TRBV5-1	TRBD2	NA	TRBJ2-1	TGCGCCAGCAGCTTGAGGCTAGCGGGAGCCAATGAGCAGTTCTTC	CASSLRLAGANEQFF